These 18 T cell receptor beta chains came from one sample sequenced in a study of blood T cells in healthy people across ages. A J-beta primer mix and a sample-barcoded 5' primer were used in a second PCR of about 6 to 12 cycles. TCRdb redid the calling of the 5' RACE reads with MiXCR, one entry per CDR3 protein. Of approximately 1.5 million distinct CDR3 sequences in the sample, around 36% are singletons; the top ten hold roughly 10%. Sequencing used blood. The receptors shown here come from a woman aged 25 to 45 in good health.

This clonotype turned up a few times. The chain couples TRBV5-1 to TRBJ1-5; D ambiguous. The CDR3 has 16 residues. Germline CDR1 and CDR2: SGHRS and YFSETQ. The ends were cut back, 0 bases at V and 1 base at J, with 11 bases in the middle. CDR3 sequence (DNA): TGCGCCAGCAGCTTGGGTTTAAGAGGGAGCAATCAGCCCCAGCATTTT. Translated, it gives CASSLGLRGSNQPQHF. Together with reference TRBV5-1 and TRBJ1-5, the CDR3 gives the full variable domain: KAGVTQTPRYLIKTRGQQVTLSCSPISGHRSVSWYQQTPGQGLQFLFEYFSETQRNKGNFPGRFSGRQFSNSRSEMNVSTLELGDSALYLCASSLGLRGSNQPQHFGDGTRLSIL.

Only a few counts were recorded for this clonotype. The chain has TRBV7-3 and TRBJ2-2; 8 nucleotides agree with TRBD2. Germline loops: CDR1 SGHTA, CDR2 FQGTGA. V lost 1 base and J lost 6; bases outside the gene matches: 7. The CDR3 runs 16 residues. The CDR3 loop is CASSLNGGASAGELFF. In DNA form, the CDR3 reads TGTGCCAGCAGCTTAAACGGGGGGGCTAGCGCCGGGGAGCTGTTTTTT. Based on the CDR3 plus reference TRBV7-3 and TRBJ2-2, the full variable domain is GAGVSQTPSNKVTEKGKYVELRCDPISGHTALYWYRQSLGQGPEFLIYFQGTGAADDSGLPNDRFFAVRPEGSVSTLKIQRTERGDSAVYLCASSLNGGASAGELFFGEGSRLTVL.

The chain is built from TRBV7-9 and TRBJ2-3, with 9 nucleotides matching TRBD2. V lost 1 base, J lost 2 bases, and 7 bases stayed unmatched. Germline assignment: CDR1 SEHNR and CDR2 FQNEAQ (reference sequence). The CDR3 length is 17 residues. The CDR3 loop reads CASSLGASGKVTDTQYF. The CDR3 DNA reads as TGTGCCAGCAGCTTAGGTGCTAGCGGGAAGGTCACAGATACGCAGTATTTT. Full variable domain (outside the CDR3, taken from reference TRBV7-9 and TRBJ2-3): DTGVSQNPRHKITKRGQNVTFRCDPISEHNRLYWYRQTLGQGPEFLTYFQNEAQLEKSRLLSDRFSAERPKGSFSTLEIQRTEQGDSAMYLCASSLGASGKVTDTQYFGPGTRLTVL.

This clonotype occurred a few times. V and J are TRBV10-3 and TRBJ2-1; D remains ambiguous. The CDR3 is 10 residues long. Germline-derived CDR1 and CDR2 are ENHRY and SYGVKD. V was clipped by 10 bases and J by 8 bases, with 9 bases between them. The CDR3 sequence is CATPVDEQFF. Here the CDR3 DNA reads TGTGCCACACCGGTAGATGAGCAGTTCTTC.

The chain carries TRBV4-1 and TRBJ1-2, with TRBD1 as a possible D gene (6 bases). The ends were cut back, 0 bases at V and 1 base at J, with 9 bases in the middle. CDR3 length: 15 residues. Germline V lookup: CDR1 MGHRA, CDR2 YSYEKL. CDR3 sequence: CASSQEGAVNYGYTF. CDR3 sequence (DNA): TGCGCCAGCAGCCAAGAGGGGGCAGTTAACTATGGCTACACCTTC.

J is TRBJ1-2 and V is TRBV20-1; 7 nucleotides align to TRBD1. Germline V gene data show CDR1 as DFQATT and CDR2 as SNEGSKA (reference sequence). Unmatched junction bases numbered 11, after V lost 6 bases and J lost 7 bases. This CDR3 has 13 residues. Written as DNA, the CDR3 is TGCAGTGCGGCTGGGACAGAGAGTACTGGCTACACCTTC. This gives the protein CSAAGTESTGYTF.

V is TRBV2 and J is TRBJ1-1; a weak D match, TRBD1 (6 bases). Germline V gives CDR1 SNHLY, CDR2 FYNNEI. Trimming shortened V by 5 bases and J by 1 base, and 17 bases separated the two germline ends. The CDR3 is made up of 16 amino acids. The CDR3 sequence is CASSQGTPRGNTEAFF. CDR3 in DNA: TGTGCCAGCAGTCAGGGGACACCAAGAGGGAACACTGAAGCTTTCTTT.

This chain's CDR3 is CASSLTPEISYNEQFF. The CDR3 nucleotides read TGTGCCAGCAGCTTAACTCCCGAGATCTCCTACAATGAGCAGTTCTTC. The chain recombines TRBV7-3 with TRBJ2-1; D not resolved. Germline V CDR1 and CDR2: SGHTA, FQGTGA. This CDR3 comprises 16 residues. The germline V and J ends were trimmed by 0 bases and 0 bases, with 9 bases remaining between them.

This clonotype was seen more than once but under ten times. The DNA for the CDR3 is TGCAGCGTTGACGGGAAGGCGGGGCACCCCTACGAGCAGTACTTC. Translation: CSVDGKAGHPYEQYF. The chain carries TRBV29-1 and TRBJ2-7, with D possibly being TRBD2 (6 bases). This CDR3 has 15 residues. Germline V gene data show CDR1 as SQVTM and CDR2 as ANQGSEA. The V end lost 3 bases, the J end lost 2 bases, and 17 bases lay between the germline ends.

The chain recombines TRBV9 with TRBJ2-7; D is possibly TRBD2 (5 bases). V dropped 4 bases and J dropped 3 bases, with 14 bases sitting between them. Looked up from germline, CDR1 is SGDLS and CDR2 is YYNGEE. This CDR3 has 14 residues. The CDR3 DNA is TGTGCCAGCAGCCCCTTGGCGGGTTACTACGAGCAGTACTTC. It translates to CASSPLAGYYEQYF.

This clonotype appeared a few times. The CDR3 region has the DNA TGTGCCAGCAGCCCTCGACAGGGTGCATTCGATGAGCAGTTCTTC. Its protein product is CASSPRQGAFDEQFF. The J gene is TRBJ2-1, the V gene TRBV14; TRBD1 aligns across 7 bases. The CDR3 is 15 residues long. Germline CDR1 SGHDN, CDR2 FVKESK. The ends lost 4 bases at V and 8 bases at J; junction bases unmatched: 11.

The J gene is TRBJ1-1, the V gene TRBV3-1; no firm D call. This CDR3 region has 14 residues. Germline V gene sequence: CDR1 LGHDT, CDR2 YNNKEL (reference sequence). The V gene lost 1 base and the J gene lost 4 bases, with 10 bases spanning the gap. The CDR3 region is CASSQGVSGTEAFF. DNA for the CDR3: TGTGCCAGCAGCCAAGGGGTGTCGGGCACTGAAGCTTTCTTT.

This clonotype came up a few times. The rearrangement links TRBV10-3 to TRBJ1-1, with TRBD1 as a possible D gene (5 bases). Deletions cut 5 bases from V and 10 bases from J, with 17 bases between. Per the germline V gene, CDR1 is ENHRY and CDR2 is SYGVKD. This CDR3 has 13 residues. The CDR3 spells CAISLNRNARAFF. CDR3 DNA: TGTGCCATCAGTTTAAACAGGAACGCTAGAGCTTTCTTT.

V is TRBV6-5 and J is TRBJ1-1; 9 nucleotides match TRBD1. The CDR3 has 16 amino acids. The V gene end was trimmed by 6 bases and the J gene end by 1 base; junction bases not matched to a gene: 9. The V gene's germline CDR1 is MNHEY and CDR2 SVGAGI. CDR3 loop: CASRTTGGAGNTEAFF. The CDR3 DNA is TGTGCCAGCAGAACTACAGGGGGCGCGGGGAACACTGAAGCTTTCTTT.

The chain is built from TRBV28 and TRBJ1-2, with TRBD1 as a possible D gene (6 bases). The CDR3 spans 14 residues. Trimming stripped 2 bases from V and 4 bases from J, with 11 bases between. CDR1 is MDHEN and CDR2 is SYDVKM in the germline V gene. The CDR3: CASSLQGISYGYTF. CDR3 nucleotides: TGTGCCAGCAGTTTACAGGGGATCAGCTATGGCTACACCTTC.

This clonotype was counted a few times. The genes are TRBV7-9 and TRBJ2-3; 7 nucleotides agree with TRBD1. Germline assignment: CDR1 SEHNR and CDR2 FQNEAQ (reference sequence). Trimming at V came to 3 bases and at J to 1 base, leaving 4 bases not matched to a gene. This CDR3 comprises 15 residues. DNA for the CDR3: TGTGCCAGCAGCTTTTGGACAGGAGGCACAGATACGCAGTATTTT. Protein sequence: CASSFWTGGTDTQYF.

The chain recombines TRBV5-4 with TRBJ1-1, with 9 positions matching TRBD1. The CDR3 sequence is 15 residues long. Per germline, CDR1 SGHNT and CDR2 YYREEE (reference sequence). V lost 2 bases, J lost 6 bases, and 8 bases stayed unmatched. CDR3 nucleotide sequence: TGTGCCAGCAGCTTCACAGGGGGCGCGACCTCTGAAGCTTTCTTT. It yields the protein CASSFTGGATSEAFF.

The chain recombines TRBV6-1 with TRBJ2-7; D is possibly TRBD1 (5 bases). The V and J ends lost 2 bases and 7 bases respectively, with 15 bases between them. This CDR3 spans 14 amino acids. The germline V gene has CDR1 MNHNS and CDR2 SASEGT. In DNA, the CDR3 is TGTGCCAGCAGTGAACAGGGTGTTTATAATGAGCAGTACTTC. Encoded protein: CASSEQGVYNEQYF.